Listed here are 19 T cell receptor beta chains from one sample, sequenced in a study of shared clonotypes between healthy human individuals. Assay: immunoSEQ multiplex PCR; the TCRdb copy retains only in-frame clones and omits some. The sample comprises approximately 2,000,000 clones, approximately 92% of which are singletons, and more than 1.5% rests with the top ten. CD8 cells classed as naive were CD45RO-negative and positively selected for CCR7, excluding terminally differentiated effector memory CD45RA+ cells. Sequenced: naive CD8+ T cells from PBMCs. These receptors were taken from a man between 18 and 29 years old in good health. Some clones in this sample may be carry-over from other donors' samples.

The chain combines TRBV27 with TRBJ2-5; TRBD2 aligns across 8 bases. CDR3 length equals 16 residues. Losses at the gene ends were 5 bases for V and 0 bases for J; bases not matched to a gene: 8. Germline loops: CDR1 MNHEY, CDR2 SMNVEV (reference sequence). Written as DNA, the CDR3 is TGTGCCAGCAGTCCGTCAGCGGGAGAACACCAAGAGACCCAGTACTTC. The encoded protein is CASSPSAGEHQETQYF.

This chain links TRBV4-2 with TRBJ1-1, with D uncertain. CDR3 size: 13 residues. The germline V and J ends were trimmed by 1 base and 7 bases, with 10 bases remaining between them. The V gene's germline CDR1 is LGHNA and CDR2 YNFKEQ. Here the CDR3 DNA reads TGTGCCAGCAGCCAAGGGTGGGCGTATGAAGCTTTCTTT. It translates to CASSQGWAYEAFF.

The chain uses TRBV6-1 and TRBJ2-1; TRBD2 is a possible D gene (6 bases). There are 15 residues in the CDR3. Per germline, CDR1 MNHNS and CDR2 SASEGT. Between the trimmed V and J ends, which lost 5 bases and 0 bases, there was a span of 11 bases. The CDR3 here is CASSSRGSSYNEQFF. CDR3 sequence (DNA): TGTGCCAGCAGTTCGCGGGGAAGCTCCTACAATGAGCAGTTCTTC.

This sequence joins TRBV11-2 and TRBJ2-7; D gene ambiguous. The V gene's germline CDR1 is SGHAT and CDR2 FQNNGV. Trimming removed 5 bases from V and 0 bases from J, with 17 bases in between. This CDR3 contains 16 residues. The CDR3 region has the DNA TGTGCCAGCAGCCCACCCGGACCGGCCCGCTCCTACGAGCAGTACTTC. This codes for CASSPPGPARSYEQYF. Full variable domain (outside the CDR3, taken from reference TRBV11-2 and TRBJ2-7): EAGVAQSPRYKIIEKRQSVAFWCNPISGHATLYWYQQILGQGPKLLIQFQNNGVVDDSQLPKDRFSAERLKGVDSTLKIQPAKLEDSAVYLCASSPPGPARSYEQYFGPGTRLTVT.

Concerning this clone: This sample also contains other DNA sequences that code for the same CDR3. The V and J genes are TRBV28 and TRBJ2-7; a possible D gene is TRBD1 (5 bases). CDR3 length equals 13 residues. Trimming removed 4 bases from V and 2 bases from J, with 9 bases in between. Looked up from germline, CDR1 is MDHEN and CDR2 is SYDVKM. In nucleotides, the CDR3 is TGTGCCAGCAGTTGGACATCGACCTACGAGCAGTACTTC. It specifies CASSWTSTYEQYF.

This chain links TRBV2 with TRBJ2-7; 9 bases fit TRBD1. Germline V lookup: CDR1 SNHLY, CDR2 FYNNEI. V lost 7 bases, J lost 5 bases, and 6 bases stayed unmatched. The CDR3 is 13 residues long. As DNA, the CDR3 is TGTGCCAGCATGGCAGGACAGGGGCACGAGCAGTACTTC. It is translated as CASMAGQGHEQYF.

The chain employs TRBV4-1 and TRBJ2-7, with D possibly TRBD1 on 6 matching bases. This CDR3 has 15 residues. Trimming cost V 1 base and J 2 bases, with 12 bases left between them. CDR1 is MGHRA and CDR2 is YSYEKL in the germline V gene. CDR3 nucleotide sequence: TGCGCCAGCAGCCAAGGCACGGACAGACCCTACGAGCAGTACTTC. As protein: CASSQGTDRPYEQYF.

DNA of the CDR3: TGTGCCAGCGACAGCCAGCGAATCAGCAATCAGCCCCAGCATTTT. Encoded protein: CASDSQRISNQPQHF. This chain links TRBV14 with TRBJ1-5, with D possibly being TRBD1 (5 bases). CDR3 length equals 15 residues. V was shortened by 8 bases and J by 1 base, with 15 bases between the two germline ends. In germline, CDR1 is SGHDN, CDR2 FVKESK. Based on the CDR3 plus reference TRBV14 and TRBJ1-5, the full variable domain is EAGVTQFPSHSVIEKGQTVTLRCDPISGHDNLYWYRRVMGKEIKFLLHFVKESKQDESGMPNNRFLAERTGGTYSTLKVQPAELEDSGVYFCASDSQRISNQPQHFGDGTRLSIL.

This clone is a singleton in its sample. V usage is TRBV23-1 and J usage is TRBJ1-3, with unresolved D. TRBV23-1 is labeled an ORF, and its function is uncertain. This CDR3 comprises 16 residues. V shed 4 bases and J shed 0 bases, with 13 bases lying between them. The DNA for the CDR3 is TGCGCCAGCAGTCCCCCGGGCTTGAGCTCTGGAAACACCATATATTTT. It is translated as CASSPPGLSSGNTIYF.

In the case of this clone: The same CDR3 can be traced to other DNA sequences in this sample. The chain couples TRBV5-1 to TRBJ2-1; a possible D gene is TRBD1 (6 bases). V lost 0 bases and J lost 0, with 10 bases in between. This CDR3 is 16 amino acids long. Per germline, CDR1 SGHRS and CDR2 YFSETQ. CDR3 in amino acids: CASSLGRGSSYNEQFF. The CDR3 DNA sequence: TGCGCCAGCAGCTTGGGCAGGGGCTCCTCCTACAATGAGCAGTTCTTC.

The chain carries TRBV2 and TRBJ2-1, with 10 bases that match TRBD2. The germline V gene has CDR1 SNHLY and CDR2 FYNNEI. The CDR3 has 16 residues. J gave up 8 bases and V 4 bases, and 11 bases lay outside the gene matches. This CDR3 reads CASSVEAGGVIDEQFF. The CDR3 DNA follows: TGTGCCAGCAGTGTTGAAGCGGGAGGGGTAATCGATGAGCAGTTCTTC. The variable domain in full, completed from reference TRBV2 and TRBJ2-1, reads EPEVTQTPSHQVTQMGQEVILRCVPISNHLYFYWYRQILGQKVEFLVSFYNNEISEKSEIFDDQFSVERPDGSNFTLKIRSTKLEDSAMYFCASSVEAGGVIDEQFFGPGTRLTVL.

This clone was seen a single time. The DNA of the CDR3 is TGTGCCAGCAGCTTTTTCAGGGGGCGTGTGGGCACTGAAGCTTTCTTT. Protein: CASSFFRGRVGTEAFF. The gene calls are TRBV11-2 and TRBJ1-1; 8 bases are shared with TRBD1. Germline CDR1 SGHAT, CDR2 FQNNGV. This CDR3 region has 16 residues. Trimming at V came to 3 bases and at J to 4 bases, leaving 10 bases not matched to a gene.

The gene calls are TRBV28 and TRBJ2-5; 13 bases are a match to TRBD2. Germline CDR1 MDHEN, CDR2 SYDVKM. Germline trimming cut 5 bases from V and 4 bases from J; bases unmatched to any gene: 7. The CDR3 has 16 residues. This chain's CDR3 is CASSRRTSGSGETQYF. CDR3 nucleotides: TGTGCCAGCAGTCGACGGACTAGCGGGAGTGGAGAGACCCAGTACTTC.

The chain joins TRBV27 to TRBJ2-7, with D maybe TRBD1 (6 bases). The CDR3 runs to 15 residues. Germline V gives CDR1 MNHEY, CDR2 SMNVEV (reference sequence). Trimming cost V 7 bases and J 4 bases, with 20 bases left between them. This chain's CDR3 is CASTTVGHLGYEQYF. In DNA, the CDR3 is TGTGCCAGCACCACCGTGGGACATCTCGGATACGAGCAGTACTTC.

The chain couples TRBV27 to TRBJ2-2, with 8 nucleotides matching TRBD1. V was pared by 5 bases and J by 5 bases, with 7 bases of the junction left unmatched. From germline, CDR1 is MNHEY and CDR2 SMNVEV (reference sequence). This CDR3 is 15 amino acids long. The CDR3 loop reads CASSPQTGVTGELFF. The CDR3 DNA reads TGTGCCAGCAGTCCCCAGACAGGGGTGACCGGGGAGCTGTTTTTT.

This clone has more than one count but fewer than ten. The genes are TRBV9 and TRBJ2-2, with 7 bases identical to TRBD1. The junction had 13 bases not matched to a gene; V was cut back by 3 bases and J by 2 bases. The CDR3 contains 18 residues. The germline V gene has CDR1 SGDLS and CDR2 YYNGEE. For the CDR3, the DNA is TGTGCCAGCAGCGAGAGCCCCGCTCGGGACAGTAACACCGGGGAGCTGTTTTTT. This translates into CASSESPARDSNTGELFF.

The rearrangement uses TRBV28 and TRBJ1-6; D is uncertain. CDR3 length equals 15 residues. Germline loops: CDR1 MDHEN, CDR2 SYDVKM. V was pared by 4 bases and J by 8 bases, with 15 bases between. The CDR3 sequence is CASSSMGYGDSPLHF. The CDR3, as DNA: TGTGCCAGCAGTTCCATGGGGTACGGTGATTCACCCCTCCACTTT.

The rearrangement joins TRBV27 to TRBJ2-7; D remains unclear. This CDR3 comprises 14 residues. The V gene's germline CDR1 is MNHEY and CDR2 SMNVEV (reference sequence). Trimming removed 1 base at V and 1 base at J, with 8 bases between. The CDR3 coding sequence is TGTGCCAGCAGTTTATTTTGGGCGTCCTACGAGCAGTACTTC. Amino acid sequence: CASSLFWASYEQYF.

The rearrangement uses TRBV7-8 and TRBJ1-1; D might be TRBD1 (6 bases). Germline V gene sequence: CDR1 SGHVS, CDR2 FQNEAQ. Trimming stripped 3 bases from V and 6 bases from J, with 17 bases between. The CDR3 totals 15 residues. CDR3 sequence reads: CASSFRGGRFSEAFF. The CDR3 bases are TGTGCCAGCAGCTTCCGTGGGGGCCGGTTTTCTGAAGCTTTCTTT.